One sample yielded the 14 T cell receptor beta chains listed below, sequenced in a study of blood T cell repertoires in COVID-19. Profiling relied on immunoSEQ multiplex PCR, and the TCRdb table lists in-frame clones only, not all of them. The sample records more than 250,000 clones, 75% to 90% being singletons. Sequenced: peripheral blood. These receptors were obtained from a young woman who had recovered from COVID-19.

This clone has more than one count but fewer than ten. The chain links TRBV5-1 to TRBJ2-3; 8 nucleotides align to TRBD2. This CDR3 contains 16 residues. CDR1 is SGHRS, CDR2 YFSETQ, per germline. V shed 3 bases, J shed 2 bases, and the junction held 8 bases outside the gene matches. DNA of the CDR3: TGCGCCAGCAGCTCCCGGGGGGGGACTCTCACAGATACGCAGTATTTT. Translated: CASSSRGGTLTDTQYF. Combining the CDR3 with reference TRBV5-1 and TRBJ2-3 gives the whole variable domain KAGVTQTPRYLIKTRGQQVTLSCSPISGHRSVSWYQQTPGQGLQFLFEYFSETQRNKGNFPGRFSGRQFSNSRSEMNVSTLELGDSALYLCASSSRGGTLTDTQYFGPGTRLTVL.

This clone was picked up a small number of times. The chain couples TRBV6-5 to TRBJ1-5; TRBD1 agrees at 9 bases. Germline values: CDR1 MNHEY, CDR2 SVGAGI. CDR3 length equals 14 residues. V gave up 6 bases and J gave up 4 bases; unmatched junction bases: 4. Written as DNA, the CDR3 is TGTGCCAGCAGCCTCGGGACAGGGAATCAGCCCCAGCATTTT. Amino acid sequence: CASSLGTGNQPQHF.

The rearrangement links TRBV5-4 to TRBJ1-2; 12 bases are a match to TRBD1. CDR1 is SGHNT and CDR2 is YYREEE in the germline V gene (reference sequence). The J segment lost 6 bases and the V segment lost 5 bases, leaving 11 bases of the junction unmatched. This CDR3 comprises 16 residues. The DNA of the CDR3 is TGTGCCAGCAGTTCAGCCGGGACAGGGGGCGCACATGGCTACACCTTC. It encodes CASSSAGTGGAHGYTF. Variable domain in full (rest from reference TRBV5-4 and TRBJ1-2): ETGVTQSPTHLIKTRGQQVTLRCSSQSGHNTVSWYQQALGQGPQFIFQYYREEENGRGNFPPRFSGLQFPNYSSELNVNALELDDSALYLCASSSAGTGGAHGYTFGSGTRLTVV.

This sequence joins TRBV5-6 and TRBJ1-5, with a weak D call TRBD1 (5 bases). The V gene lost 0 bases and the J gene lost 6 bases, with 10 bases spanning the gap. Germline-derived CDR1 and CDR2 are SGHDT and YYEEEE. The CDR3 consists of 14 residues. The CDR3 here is CASSLEGRGQPQHF. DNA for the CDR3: TGTGCCAGCAGCTTGGAGGGTAGGGGTCAGCCCCAGCATTTT.

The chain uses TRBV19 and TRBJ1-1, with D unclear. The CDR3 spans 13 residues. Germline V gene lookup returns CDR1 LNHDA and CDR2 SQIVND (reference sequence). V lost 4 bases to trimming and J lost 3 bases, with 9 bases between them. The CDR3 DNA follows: TGTGCCAGTAGTAGTGACGGGTACACTGAAGCTTTCTTT. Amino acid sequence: CASSSDGYTEAFF.

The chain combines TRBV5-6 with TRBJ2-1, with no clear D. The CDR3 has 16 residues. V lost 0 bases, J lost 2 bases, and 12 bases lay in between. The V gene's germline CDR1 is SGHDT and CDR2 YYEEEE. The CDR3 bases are TGTGCCAGCAGCTTGGCGCCCCTACCCCCCTACAATGAGCAGTTCTTC. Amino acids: CASSLAPLPPYNEQFF.

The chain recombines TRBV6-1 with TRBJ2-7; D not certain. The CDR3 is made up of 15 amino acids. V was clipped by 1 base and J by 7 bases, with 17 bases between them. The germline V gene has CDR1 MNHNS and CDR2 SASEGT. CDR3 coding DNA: TGTGCCAGCAGTGAAGTAGGCTATACTACGGTGGAGCAGTACTTC. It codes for CASSEVGYTTVEQYF.

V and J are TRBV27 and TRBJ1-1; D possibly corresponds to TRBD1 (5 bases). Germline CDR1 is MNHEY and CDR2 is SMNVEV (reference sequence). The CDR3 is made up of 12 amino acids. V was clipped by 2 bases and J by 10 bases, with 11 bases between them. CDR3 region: CASSLIGGIAFF. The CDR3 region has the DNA TGTGCCAGCAGTTTAATCGGGGGAATAGCTTTCTTT.

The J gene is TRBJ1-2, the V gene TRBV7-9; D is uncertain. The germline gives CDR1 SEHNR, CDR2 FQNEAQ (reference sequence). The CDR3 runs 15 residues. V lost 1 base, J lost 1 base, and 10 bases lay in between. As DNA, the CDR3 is TGTGCCAGCAGCTTAGACTACCGGAGTAACTATGGCTACACCTTC. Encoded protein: CASSLDYRSNYGYTF.

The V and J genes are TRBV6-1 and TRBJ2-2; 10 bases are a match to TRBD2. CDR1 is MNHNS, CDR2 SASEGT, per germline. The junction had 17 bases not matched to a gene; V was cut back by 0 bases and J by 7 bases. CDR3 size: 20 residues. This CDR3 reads CASSEALLMGAGGPFGELFF. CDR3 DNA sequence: TGTGCCAGCAGTGAAGCGCTTTTGATGGGAGCGGGGGGGCCGTTCGGGGAGCTGTTTTTT.

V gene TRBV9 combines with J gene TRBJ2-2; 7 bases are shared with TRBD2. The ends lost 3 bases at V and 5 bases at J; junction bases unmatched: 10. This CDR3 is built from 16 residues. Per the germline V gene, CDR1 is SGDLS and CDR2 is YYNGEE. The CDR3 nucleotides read TGTGCCAGCAGCGCCCCAAGCGGGATAGCTACCGGGGAGCTGTTTTTT. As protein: CASSAPSGIATGELFF.

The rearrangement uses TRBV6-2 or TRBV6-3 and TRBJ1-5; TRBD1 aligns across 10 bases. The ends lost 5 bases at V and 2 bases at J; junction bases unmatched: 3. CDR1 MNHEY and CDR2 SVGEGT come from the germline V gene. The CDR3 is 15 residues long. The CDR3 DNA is TGTGCCAGCAGTAAAGGGACAGGGGGCAATCAGCCCCAGCATTTT. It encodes CASSKGTGGNQPQHF.

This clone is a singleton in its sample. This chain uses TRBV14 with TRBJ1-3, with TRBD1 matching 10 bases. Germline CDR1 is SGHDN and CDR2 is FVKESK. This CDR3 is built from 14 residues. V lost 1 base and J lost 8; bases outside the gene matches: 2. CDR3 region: CASSQAGQGDTIYF. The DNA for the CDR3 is TGTGCCAGCAGCCAAGCCGGACAGGGGGACACCATATATTTT.

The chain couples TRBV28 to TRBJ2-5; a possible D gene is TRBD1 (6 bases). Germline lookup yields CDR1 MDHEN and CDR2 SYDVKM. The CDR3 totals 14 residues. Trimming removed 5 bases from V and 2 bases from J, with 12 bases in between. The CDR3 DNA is TGTGCCAGCAGTGGACAGACCCTTCAAGAGACCCAGTACTTC. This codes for CASSGQTLQETQYF.